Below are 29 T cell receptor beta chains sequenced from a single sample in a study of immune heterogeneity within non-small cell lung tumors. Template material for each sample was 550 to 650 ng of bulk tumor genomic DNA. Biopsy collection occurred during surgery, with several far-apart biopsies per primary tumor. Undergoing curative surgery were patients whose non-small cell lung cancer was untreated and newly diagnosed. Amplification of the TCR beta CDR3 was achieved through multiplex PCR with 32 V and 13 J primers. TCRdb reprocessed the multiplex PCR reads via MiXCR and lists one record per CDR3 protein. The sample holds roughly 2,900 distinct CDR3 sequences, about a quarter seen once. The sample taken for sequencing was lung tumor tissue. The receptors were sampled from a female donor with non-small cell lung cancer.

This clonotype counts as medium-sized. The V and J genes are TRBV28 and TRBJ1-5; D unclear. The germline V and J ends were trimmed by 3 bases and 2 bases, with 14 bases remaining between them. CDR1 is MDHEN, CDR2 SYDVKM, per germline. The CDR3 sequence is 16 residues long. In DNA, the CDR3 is TGTGCCAGCAGTTTGATCGGGATGAGGGGCAATCAGCCCCAGCATTTT. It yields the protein CASSLIGMRGNQPQHF.

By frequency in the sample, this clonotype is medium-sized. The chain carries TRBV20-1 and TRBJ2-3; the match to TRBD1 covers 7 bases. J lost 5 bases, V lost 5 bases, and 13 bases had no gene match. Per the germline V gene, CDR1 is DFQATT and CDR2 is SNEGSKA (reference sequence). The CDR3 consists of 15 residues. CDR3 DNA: TGCAGTGCTCAAACCAGGGGGAGTGTGGAAGATACGCAGTATTTT. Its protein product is CSAQTRGSVEDTQYF.

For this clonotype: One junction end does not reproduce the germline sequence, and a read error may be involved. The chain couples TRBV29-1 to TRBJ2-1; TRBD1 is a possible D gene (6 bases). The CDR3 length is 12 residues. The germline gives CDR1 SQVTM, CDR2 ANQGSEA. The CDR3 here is CSVPTGNNDQFF. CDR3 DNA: TGCAGCGTACCCACAGGGAACAATGATCAGTTCTTC.

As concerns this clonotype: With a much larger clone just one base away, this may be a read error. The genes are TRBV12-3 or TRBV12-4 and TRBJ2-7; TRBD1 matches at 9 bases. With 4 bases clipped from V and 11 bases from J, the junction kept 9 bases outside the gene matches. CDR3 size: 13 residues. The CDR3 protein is CASSWDRVFEKYF. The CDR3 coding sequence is TGTGCCAGCAGTTGGGACAGGGTCTTTGAGAAGTACTTC.

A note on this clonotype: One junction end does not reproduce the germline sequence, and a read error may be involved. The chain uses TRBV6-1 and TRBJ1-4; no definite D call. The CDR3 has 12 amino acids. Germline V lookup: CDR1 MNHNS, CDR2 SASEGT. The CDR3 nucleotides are TGTGCCAGCAGTACCCGACATGAAAGACTGTTTTTT. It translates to CASSTRHERLFF.

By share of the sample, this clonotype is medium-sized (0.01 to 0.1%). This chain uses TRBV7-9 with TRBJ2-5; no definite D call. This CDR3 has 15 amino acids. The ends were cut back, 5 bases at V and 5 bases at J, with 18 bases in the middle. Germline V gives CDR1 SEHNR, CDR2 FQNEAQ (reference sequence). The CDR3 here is CASSPPGMGSETQYF. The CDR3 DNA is TGTGCCAGCAGCCCCCCAGGTATGGGGTCGGAGACCCAGTACTTC.

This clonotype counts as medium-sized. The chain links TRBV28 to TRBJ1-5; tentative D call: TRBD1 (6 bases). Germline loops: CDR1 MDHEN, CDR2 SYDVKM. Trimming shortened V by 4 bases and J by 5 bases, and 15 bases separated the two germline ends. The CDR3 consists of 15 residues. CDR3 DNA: TGTGCCAGCAGTTCTGACAGGTACGGCGATCAGCCCCAGCATTTT. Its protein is CASSSDRYGDQPQHF.

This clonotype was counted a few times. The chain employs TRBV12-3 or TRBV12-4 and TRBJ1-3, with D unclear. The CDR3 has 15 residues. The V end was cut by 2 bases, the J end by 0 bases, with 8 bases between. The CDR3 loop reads CASSLWSRSGNTIYF. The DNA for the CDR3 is TGTGCCAGCAGTTTATGGTCACGCTCTGGAAACACCATATATTTT.

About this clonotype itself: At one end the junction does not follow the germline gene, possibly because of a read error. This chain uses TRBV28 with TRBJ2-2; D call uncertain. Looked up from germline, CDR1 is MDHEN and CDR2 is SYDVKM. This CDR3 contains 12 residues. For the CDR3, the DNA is TGTTCCAGCAGTAGTGGAGCCGGGGAGCTGTTTTTT. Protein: CSSSSGAGELFF. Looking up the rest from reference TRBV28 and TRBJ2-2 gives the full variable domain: DVKVTQSSRYLVKRTGEKVFLECVQDMDHENMFWYRQDPGLGLRLIYFSYDVKMKEKGDIPEGYSVSREKKERFSLILESASTNQTSMYLCSSSSGAGELFFGEGSRLTVL.

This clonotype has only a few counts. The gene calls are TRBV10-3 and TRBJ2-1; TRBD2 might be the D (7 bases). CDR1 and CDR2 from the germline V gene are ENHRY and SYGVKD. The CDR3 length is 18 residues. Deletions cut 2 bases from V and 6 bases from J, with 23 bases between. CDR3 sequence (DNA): TGTGCCATCAGTGAGCCCAAGGCGGGGGCCCTTCCCTCCAATGAGCAGTTCTTC. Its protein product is CAISEPKAGALPSNEQFF.

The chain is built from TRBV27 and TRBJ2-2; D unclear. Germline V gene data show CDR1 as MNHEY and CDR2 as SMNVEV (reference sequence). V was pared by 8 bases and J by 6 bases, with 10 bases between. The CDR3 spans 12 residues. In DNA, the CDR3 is TGTGCCAGCGGCACCCAACCCGGGGAGCTGTTTTTT. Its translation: CASGTQPGELFF.

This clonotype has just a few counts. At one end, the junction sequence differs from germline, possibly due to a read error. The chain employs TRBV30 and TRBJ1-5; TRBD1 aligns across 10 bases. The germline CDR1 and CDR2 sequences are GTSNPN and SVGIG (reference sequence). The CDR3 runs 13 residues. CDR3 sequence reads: CARSPGTGANQHF. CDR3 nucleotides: TGTGCCCGGAGTCCCGGGACAGGGGCCAACCAGCACTTT.

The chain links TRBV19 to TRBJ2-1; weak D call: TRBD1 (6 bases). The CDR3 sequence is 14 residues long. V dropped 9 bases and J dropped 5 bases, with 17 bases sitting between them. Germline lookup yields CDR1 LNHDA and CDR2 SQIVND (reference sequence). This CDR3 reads CASSGDRANNEQFF. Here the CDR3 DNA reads TGTGCCAGCTCAGGGGATCGCGCCAACAATGAGCAGTTCTTC.

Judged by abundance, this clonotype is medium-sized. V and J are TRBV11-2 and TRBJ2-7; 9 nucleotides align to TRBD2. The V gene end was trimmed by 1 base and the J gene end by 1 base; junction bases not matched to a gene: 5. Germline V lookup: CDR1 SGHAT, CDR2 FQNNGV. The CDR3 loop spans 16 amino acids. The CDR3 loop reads CASSLVAGVGSYEQYF. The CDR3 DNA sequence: TGTGCCAGCAGCTTAGTAGCGGGAGTCGGGTCCTACGAGCAGTACTTC.

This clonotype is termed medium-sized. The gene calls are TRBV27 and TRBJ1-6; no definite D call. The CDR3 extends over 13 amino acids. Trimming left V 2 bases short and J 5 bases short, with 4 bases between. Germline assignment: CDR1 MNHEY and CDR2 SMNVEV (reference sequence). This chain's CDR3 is CASSLQNNSPLHF. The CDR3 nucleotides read TGTGCCAGCAGTTTACAAAATAATTCACCCCTCCACTTT.

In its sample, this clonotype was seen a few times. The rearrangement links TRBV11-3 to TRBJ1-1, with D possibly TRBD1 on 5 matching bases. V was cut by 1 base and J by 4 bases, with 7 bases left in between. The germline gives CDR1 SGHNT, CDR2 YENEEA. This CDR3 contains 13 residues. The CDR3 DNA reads TGTGCCAGCAGCTTAGCTCAGGGCACTGAAGCTTTCTTT. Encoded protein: CASSLAQGTEAFF. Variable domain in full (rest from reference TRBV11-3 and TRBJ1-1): EAGVVQSPRYKIIEKKQPVAFWCNPISGHNTLYWYLQNLGQGPELLIRYENEEAVDDSQLPKDRFSAERLKGVDSTLKIQPAELGDSAVYLCASSLAQGTEAFFGQGTRLTVV.

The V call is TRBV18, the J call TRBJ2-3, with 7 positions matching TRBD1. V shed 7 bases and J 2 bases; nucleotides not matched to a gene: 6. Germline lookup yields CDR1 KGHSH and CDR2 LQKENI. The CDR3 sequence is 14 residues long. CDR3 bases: TGTGCCAGCTACCGGGACAGCAACACAGATACGCAGTATTTT. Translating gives CASYRDSNTDTQYF.

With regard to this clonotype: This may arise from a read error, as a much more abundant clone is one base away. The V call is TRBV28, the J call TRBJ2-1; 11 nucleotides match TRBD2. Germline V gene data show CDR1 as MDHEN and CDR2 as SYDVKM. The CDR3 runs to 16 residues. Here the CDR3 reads CASSDVRTSGPNEQSF. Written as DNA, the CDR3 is TGTGCCAGCAGTGACGTGAGGACTAGCGGGCCCAATGAGCAGTCCTTC. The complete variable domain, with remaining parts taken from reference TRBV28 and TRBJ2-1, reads DVKVTQSSRYLVKRTGEKVFLECVQDMDHENMFWYRQDPGLGLRLIYFSYDVKMKEKGDIPEGYSVSREKKERFSLILESASTNQTSMYLCASSDVRTSGPNEQSFGPGTRLTVL.

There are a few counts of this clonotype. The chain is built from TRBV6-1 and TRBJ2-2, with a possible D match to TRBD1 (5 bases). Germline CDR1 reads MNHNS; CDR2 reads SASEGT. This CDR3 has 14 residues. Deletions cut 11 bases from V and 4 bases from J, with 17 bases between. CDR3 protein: CASFPRVGTGELFF. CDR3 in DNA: TGTGCCTCGTTCCCCAGGGTGGGCACCGGGGAGCTGTTTTTT.

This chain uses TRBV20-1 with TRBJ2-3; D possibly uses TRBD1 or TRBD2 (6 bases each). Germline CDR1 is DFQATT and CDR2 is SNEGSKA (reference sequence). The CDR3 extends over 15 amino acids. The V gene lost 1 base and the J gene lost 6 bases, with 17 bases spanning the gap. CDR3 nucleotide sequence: TGCAGTGCTAGAGGGGCAGCGAGGGGGGCGGATACGCAGTATTTT. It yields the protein CSARGAARGADTQYF.

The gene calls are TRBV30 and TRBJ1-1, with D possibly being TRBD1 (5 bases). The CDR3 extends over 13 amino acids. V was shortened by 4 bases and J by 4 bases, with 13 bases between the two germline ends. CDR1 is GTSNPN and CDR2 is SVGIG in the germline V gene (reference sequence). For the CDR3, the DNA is TGTGCCTGGATTTTCGGGGGAGGCACTGAAGCTTTCTTT. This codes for CAWIFGGGTEAFF.

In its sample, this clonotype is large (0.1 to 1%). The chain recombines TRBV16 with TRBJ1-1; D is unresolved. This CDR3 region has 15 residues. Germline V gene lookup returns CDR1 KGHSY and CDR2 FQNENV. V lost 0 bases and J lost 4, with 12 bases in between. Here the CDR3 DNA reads TGTGCCAGCAGCCAATCCCCTTCGTATGGCACTGAAGCTTTCTTT. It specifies CASSQSPSYGTEAFF.

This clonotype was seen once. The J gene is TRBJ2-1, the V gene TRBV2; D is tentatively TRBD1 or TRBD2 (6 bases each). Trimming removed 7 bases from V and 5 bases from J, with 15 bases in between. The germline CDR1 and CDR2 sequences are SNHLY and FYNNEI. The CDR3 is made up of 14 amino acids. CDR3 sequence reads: CASKGDWGNNEQFF. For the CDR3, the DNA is TGTGCCAGCAAGGGGGACTGGGGAAACAATGAGCAGTTCTTC.

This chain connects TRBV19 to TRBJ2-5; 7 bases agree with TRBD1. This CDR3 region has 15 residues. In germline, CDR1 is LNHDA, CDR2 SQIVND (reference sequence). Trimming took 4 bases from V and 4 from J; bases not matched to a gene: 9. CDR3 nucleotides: TGTGCCAGTAGTAGCTCTTCGACAGGGCCAGAGACCCAGTACTTC. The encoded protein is CASSSSSTGPETQYF.

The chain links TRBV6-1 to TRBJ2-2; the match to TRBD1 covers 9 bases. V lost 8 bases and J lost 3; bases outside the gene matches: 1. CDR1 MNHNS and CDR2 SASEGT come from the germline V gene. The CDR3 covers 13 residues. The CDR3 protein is CASGTGYTGELFF. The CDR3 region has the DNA TGTGCCAGCGGGACAGGGTACACCGGGGAGCTGTTTTTT.

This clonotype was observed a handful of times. CDR3 in amino acids: CASGSGGDTQYF. Here the CDR3 DNA reads TGTGCCAGCGGTTCGGGAGGAGATACGCAGTATTTT. The chain employs TRBV7-9 and TRBJ2-3, with TRBD2 matching 7 bases. CDR3 length: 12 amino acids. With V trimmed by 8 bases and J by 5 bases, 4 bases remained unmatched. The V gene's germline CDR1 is SEHNR and CDR2 FQNEAQ (reference sequence). Full variable domain (missing parts from reference TRBV7-9 and TRBJ2-3): DTGVSQNPRHKITKRGQNVTFRCDPISEHNRLYWYRQTLGQGPEFLTYFQNEAQLEKSRLLSDRFSAERPKGSFSTLEIQRTEQGDSAMYLCASGSGGDTQYFGPGTRLTVL.

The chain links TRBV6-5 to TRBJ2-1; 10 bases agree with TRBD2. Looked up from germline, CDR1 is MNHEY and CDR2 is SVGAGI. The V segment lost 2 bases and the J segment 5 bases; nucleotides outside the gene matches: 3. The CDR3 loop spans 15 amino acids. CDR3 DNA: TGTGCCAGCAGTTACACTAGCGGGACCGACAATGAGCAGTTCTTC. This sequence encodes CASSYTSGTDNEQFF.

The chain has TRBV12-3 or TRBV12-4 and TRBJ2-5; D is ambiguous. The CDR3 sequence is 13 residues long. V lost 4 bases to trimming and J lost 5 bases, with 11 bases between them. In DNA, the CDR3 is TGTGCCAGCAGTTCCCCGGCTTGGGAGACCCAGTACTTC. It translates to CASSSPAWETQYF.

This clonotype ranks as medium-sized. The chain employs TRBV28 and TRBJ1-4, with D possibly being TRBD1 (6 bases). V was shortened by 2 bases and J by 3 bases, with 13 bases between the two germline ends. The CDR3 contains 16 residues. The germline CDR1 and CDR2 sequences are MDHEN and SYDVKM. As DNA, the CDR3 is TGTGCCAGCAGTTTACCCTGGACAGCGTCTAATGAAAAACTGTTTTTT. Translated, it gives CASSLPWTASNEKLFF. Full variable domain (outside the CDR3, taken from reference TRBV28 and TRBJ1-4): DVKVTQSSRYLVKRTGEKVFLECVQDMDHENMFWYRQDPGLGLRLIYFSYDVKMKEKGDIPEGYSVSREKKERFSLILESASTNQTSMYLCASSLPWTASNEKLFFGSGTQLSVL.